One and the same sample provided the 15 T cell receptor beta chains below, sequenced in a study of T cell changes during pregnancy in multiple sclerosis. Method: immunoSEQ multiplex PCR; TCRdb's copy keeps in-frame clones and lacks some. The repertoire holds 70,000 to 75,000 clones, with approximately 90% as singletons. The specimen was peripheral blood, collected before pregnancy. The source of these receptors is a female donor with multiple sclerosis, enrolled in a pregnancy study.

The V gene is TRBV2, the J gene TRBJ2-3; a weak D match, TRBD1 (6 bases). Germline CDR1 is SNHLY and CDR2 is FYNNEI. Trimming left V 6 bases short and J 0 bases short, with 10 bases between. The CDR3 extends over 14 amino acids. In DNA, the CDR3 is TGTGCCAGCAGGGACAGACTTAGCACAGATACGCAGTATTTT. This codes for CASRDRLSTDTQYF.

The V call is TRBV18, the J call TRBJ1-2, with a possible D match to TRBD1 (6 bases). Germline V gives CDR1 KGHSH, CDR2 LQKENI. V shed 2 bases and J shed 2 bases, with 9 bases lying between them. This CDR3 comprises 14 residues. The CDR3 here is CASSPAGANYGYTF. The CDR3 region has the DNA TGTGCCAGCTCACCAGCAGGGGCGAACTATGGCTACACCTTC.

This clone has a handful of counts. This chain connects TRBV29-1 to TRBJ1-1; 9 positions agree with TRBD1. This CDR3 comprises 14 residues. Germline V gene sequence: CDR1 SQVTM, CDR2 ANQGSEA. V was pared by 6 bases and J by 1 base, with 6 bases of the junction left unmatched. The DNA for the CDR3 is TGCAGCGTGGCCCTGACAGGGGGGAACACTGAAGCTTTCTTT. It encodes CSVALTGGNTEAFF.

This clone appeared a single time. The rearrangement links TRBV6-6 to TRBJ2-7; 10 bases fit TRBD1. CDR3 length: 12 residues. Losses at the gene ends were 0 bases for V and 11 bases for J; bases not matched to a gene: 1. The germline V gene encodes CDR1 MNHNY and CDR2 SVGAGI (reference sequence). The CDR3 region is CASSYSGQGKYF. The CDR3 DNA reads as TGTGCCAGCAGTTACTCGGGACAGGGGAAGTACTTC.

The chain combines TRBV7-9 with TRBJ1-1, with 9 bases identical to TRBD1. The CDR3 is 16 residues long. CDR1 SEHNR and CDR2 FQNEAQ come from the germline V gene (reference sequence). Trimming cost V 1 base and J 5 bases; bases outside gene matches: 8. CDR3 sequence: CASSLVDRTGVTEAFF. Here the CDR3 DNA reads TGTGCCAGCAGCTTAGTTGATAGGACAGGGGTTACTGAAGCTTTCTTT.

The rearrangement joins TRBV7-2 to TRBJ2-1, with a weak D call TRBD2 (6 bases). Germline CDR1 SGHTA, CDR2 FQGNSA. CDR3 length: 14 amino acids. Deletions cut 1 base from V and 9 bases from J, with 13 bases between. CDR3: CASSLVREDGEQFF. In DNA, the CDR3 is TGTGCCAGCAGCTTAGTTAGGGAGGATGGTGAGCAGTTCTTC.

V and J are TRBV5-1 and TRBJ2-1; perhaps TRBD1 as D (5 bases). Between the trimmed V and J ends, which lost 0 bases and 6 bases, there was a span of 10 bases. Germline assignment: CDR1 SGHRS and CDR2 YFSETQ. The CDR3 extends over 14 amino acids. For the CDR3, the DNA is TGCGCCAGCAGCTTGGCAGGGCGAGTCAATGAGCAGTTCTTC. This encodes CASSLAGRVNEQFF.

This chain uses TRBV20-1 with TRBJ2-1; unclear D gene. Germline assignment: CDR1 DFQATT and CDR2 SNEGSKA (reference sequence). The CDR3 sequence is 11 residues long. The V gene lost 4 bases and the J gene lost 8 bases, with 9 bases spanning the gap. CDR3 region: CSANTVYEQFF. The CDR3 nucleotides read TGCAGTGCTAACACCGTATATGAGCAGTTCTTC.

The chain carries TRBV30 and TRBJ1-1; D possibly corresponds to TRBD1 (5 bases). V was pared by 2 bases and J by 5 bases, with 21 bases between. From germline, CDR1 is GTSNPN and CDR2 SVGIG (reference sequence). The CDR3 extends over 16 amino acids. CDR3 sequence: CAWSLPQGRKGTEAFF. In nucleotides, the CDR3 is TGTGCCTGGAGTCTTCCACAAGGGAGGAAGGGGACTGAAGCTTTCTTT.

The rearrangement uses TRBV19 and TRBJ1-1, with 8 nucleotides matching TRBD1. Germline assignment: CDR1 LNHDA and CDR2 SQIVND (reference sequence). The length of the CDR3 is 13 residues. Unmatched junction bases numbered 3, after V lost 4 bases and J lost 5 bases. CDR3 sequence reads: CASSSNRGTEAFF. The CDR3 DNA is TGTGCCAGTAGTAGTAACAGGGGGACTGAAGCTTTCTTT.

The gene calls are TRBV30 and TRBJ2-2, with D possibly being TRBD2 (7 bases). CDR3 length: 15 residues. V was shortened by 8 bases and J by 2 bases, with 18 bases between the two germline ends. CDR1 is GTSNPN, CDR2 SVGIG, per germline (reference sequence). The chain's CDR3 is CAETTGGGNTGELFF. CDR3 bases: TGTGCCGAAACAACCGGCGGGGGCAACACCGGGGAGCTGTTTTTT.

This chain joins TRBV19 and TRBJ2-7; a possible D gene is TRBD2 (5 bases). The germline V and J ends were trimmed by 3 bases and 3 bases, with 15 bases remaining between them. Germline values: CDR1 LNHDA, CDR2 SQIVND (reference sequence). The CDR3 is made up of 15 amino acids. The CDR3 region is CASSIAPPGFYEQYF. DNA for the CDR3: TGTGCCAGTAGTATCGCCCCTCCGGGGTTCTACGAGCAGTACTTC.

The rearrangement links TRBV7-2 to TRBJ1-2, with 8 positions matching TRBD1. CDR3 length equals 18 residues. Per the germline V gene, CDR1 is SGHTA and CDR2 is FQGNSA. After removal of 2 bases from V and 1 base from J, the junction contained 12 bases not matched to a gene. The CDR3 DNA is TGTGCCAGCAGCTTACGAGGTAACGGACAGGGAGATAACTATGGCTACACCTTC. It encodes CASSLRGNGQGDNYGYTF.

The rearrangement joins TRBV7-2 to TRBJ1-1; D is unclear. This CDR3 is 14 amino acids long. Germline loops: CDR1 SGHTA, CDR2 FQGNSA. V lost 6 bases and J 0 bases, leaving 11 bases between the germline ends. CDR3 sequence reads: CASSSPAMNTEAFF. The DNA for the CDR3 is TGTGCCAGCAGTAGCCCGGCAATGAACACTGAAGCTTTCTTT.

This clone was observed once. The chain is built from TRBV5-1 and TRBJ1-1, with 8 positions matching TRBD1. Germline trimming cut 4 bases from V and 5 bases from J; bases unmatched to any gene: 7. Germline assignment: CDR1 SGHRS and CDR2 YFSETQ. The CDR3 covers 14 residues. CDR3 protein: CASSGGQGYTEAFF. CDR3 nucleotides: TGCGCCAGCAGCGGCGGACAGGGTTATACTGAAGCTTTCTTT.